The subject of this entry is one T cell receptor (beta chain). Its binding antigen is unknown. Base qualities were left out, and no much larger clone turns up one base away. The trim is 5 bases for V and 4 bases for J, with a gap of 14 bases between the germline ends. According to the germline V gene, CDR1 reads MNHEY and CDR2 reads SVGAGI. The CDR3, cysteine through phenylalanine, is 14 amino acids long. Of the read, only the CDR3 DNA is kept; its 42 bases are in frame from base 1. The sample comes from a study of vaccination effects on CD4 cells after COVID-19 (dated by TCRdb to between 2021 and 2024). Some background on the complete study: Two doses of either the BNT162b2 or the mRNA-1273 mRNA SARS-CoV-2 vaccine were administered to participants. The study compared SARS-CoV-2 spike-specific CD4+ TCR repertoires before and after mRNA vaccination in COVID-19 convalescent patients and infection-naive vaccine recipients. Altogether, roughly 10 COVID-19 convalescent patients and a few SARS-CoV-2-naive healthy vaccine recipients made up the full study. The Oncomine TCR Beta short-read assay on an Illumina iSeq 100 was used to sequence cultures from other donors in the study. Findings and caveats that apply to the study as a whole: Marked clonal contraction was observed in both infection-induced and vaccine-induced clones at late post-vaccination timepoints, consistent with waning T cell responses. In healthy vaccine recipients, vaccine-induced clones were almost all SARS-CoV-2 mono-reactive, with only 1 of 255 being cross-reactive with common cold coronaviruses. Limitations of the study were the small number of convalescent patients and the absence of early post-infection timepoints.

The library was generated by the immunoSEQ multiplex PCR assay. TCR beta CDR3 sequencing was performed on DNA from the cultured, isolated CD4+ T cells. The study's processing was this. Non-productive TCR sequences were removed, reads were trimmed to the CDR3 region, and CDR3s of at least 7 amino acids were retained. Antigen-specific clonotypes were identified with the MANAFEST web app by comparing expansion in peptide wells against reference cultures. To count as positive, a clone had to show expansion at FDR<0.05 compared with the reference and with all other wells, an odds ratio above 5, and a frequency above 0.1% in two replicate wells. Cross-reactive clonotypes were defined as significantly expanded in SARS-CoV-2 spike wells and in at least one common cold coronavirus spike condition. CDR3 similarity was assessed by Levenshtein distance using the stringdist R package, and unrooted trees were constructed with ape in R 3.6.1. The table comes from immuneACCESS by way of TCRdb, which keeps in-frame sequences with V and J called. Part of the clones is missing from these tables; in studies checked, under half for an unresolved V gene and the rest for unknown reasons. V, J and clone size were drawn from that table, and D and trimming were deduced from the DNA. The sample table holds about 79,000 clones, of which roughly 74% were seen once. Of the sample, approximately 1.9% is held by the ten largest clones.

In the ViraFEST assay, PBMC were stimulated with viral peptide pools, and TCR sequencing was then used to find antigen-specific CD4+ T cell clonotypes based on their expansion. After approximately 11 days of culture, CD4+ T cells were isolated with the EasySep CD4+ T cell isolation kit. Healthy vaccine recipients had no prior SARS-CoV-2 infection, confirmed by negative nucleocapsid antibodies before and after vaccination. Each well held fewer than 2.5 million PBMC cultured in IMDM containing 5% human AB serum, 8 to 10 IU/ml IL-2 and gentamicin, along with about 10 ug/ml peptides. Half of the culture medium was replaced with fresh IL-2-containing medium on days 3 and 7. Unless otherwise noted, each peptide stimulation condition was cultured in triplicate wells. Using Ficoll-Paque Plus gradient centrifugation, PBMC were separated from whole blood and then either used fresh or cryopreserved at -140C. The overlapping peptide pools covered the spike proteins of SARS-CoV-2 as well as those of the common cold coronaviruses HCoV-NL63, HCoV-OC43 and HCoV-229E. The QIAamp micro DNA kit was used to extract genomic DNA from the cultured CD4+ T cells.

This specimen consisted of CD4+ T cells from PBMCs cultured with HCoV-229E spike peptides, obtained before COVID-19 vaccination. The sample's cell subset or site label, in plain terms: HCoV-229E spike overlapping peptide pool stimulation. The sequence was collected from a human donor who received a COVID-19 vaccine. This chain joins TRBV6-5 to TRBJ1-1; possibly the D gene is TRBD1, per 6 matching bases. The base sequence is TGTGCCAGCAGTCCAAGGGAAGGGGGCACTGAAGCTTTCTTT. This yields the protein CASSPREGGTEAFF.